The 32 T cell receptor beta chains given below trace back to one sample, sequenced in a study of blood T cell repertoires in COVID-19. Assay used: immunoSEQ multiplex PCR; TCRdb lists only in-frame clones, some missing. The table has 72,000 or so clones, around nine tenths seen once; the top ten hold 10% to 15%. Sequencing was carried out using peripheral blood. Receptor source: a woman aged 60 to 75 with acute or convalescent COVID-19.

J is TRBJ2-5 and V is TRBV3-1 (or the pseudogene TRBV3-2); the D gene is possibly TRBD1 (5 bases). The CDR3 consists of 15 residues. V shed 4 bases and J shed 5 bases, with 17 bases lying between them. CDR1 and CDR2 from the germline V gene are LGHDT and YNNKEL (reference sequence). DNA of the CDR3: TGTGCCAGCAGCCTACTCCTAGGGGTTTATGAGACCCAGTACTTC. Translation: CASSLLLGVYETQYF.

The chain recombines TRBV5-4 with TRBJ2-1; 16 nucleotides match TRBD2. CDR3 length: 19 residues. J was trimmed by 4 bases and V by 4 bases; bases with no gene match: 11. The germline gives CDR1 SGHNT, CDR2 YYREEE (reference sequence). This CDR3 is CASSPGQGLAGGPYNEQFF. In DNA form, the CDR3 reads TGTGCCAGCAGCCCCGGACAGGGACTAGCGGGGGGGCCTTACAATGAGCAGTTCTTC.

The rearrangement joins TRBV14 to TRBJ1-3; a weak D match, TRBD1 (5 bases). V gave up 0 bases and J gave up 5 bases, with 14 bases separating them. Germline CDR1 and CDR2: SGHDN and FVKESK. The CDR3 is 16 amino acids. As DNA, the CDR3 is TGTGCCAGCAGCCAAGATCTTCCAGGGAAGAGAAACACCATATATTTT. Translated, it gives CASSQDLPGKRNTIYF.

This clone was seen a single time. The rearrangement uses TRBV5-4 and TRBJ2-3; 9 bases are a match to TRBD2. V shed 4 bases, J shed 8 bases, and the junction held 14 bases outside the gene matches. Germline V gene data show CDR1 as SGHNT and CDR2 as YYREEE (reference sequence). This CDR3 comprises 16 residues. This CDR3 reads CASSADSRGGRTTQYF. CDR3 in DNA: TGTGCCAGCAGCGCCGACTCGCGGGGGGGAAGAACTACGCAGTATTTT.

The rearrangement links TRBV3-1 (or the pseudogene TRBV3-2) to TRBJ1-2; D is ambiguous. Trimming removed 4 bases at V and 1 base at J, with 10 bases between. There are 14 residues in the CDR3. The germline gives CDR1 LGHDT, CDR2 YNNKEL (reference sequence). CDR3 region: CASSPGAHNYGYTF. CDR3 nucleotide sequence: TGTGCCAGCAGCCCAGGCGCCCATAACTATGGCTACACCTTC.

The chain is built from TRBV30 and TRBJ2-2; D remains unclear. The CDR3 loop spans 15 amino acids. V lost 2 bases to trimming and J lost 2 bases, with 12 bases between them. The germline V gene has CDR1 GTSNPN and CDR2 SVGIG (reference sequence). CDR3: CAWSSASINTGELFF. The DNA for the CDR3 is TGTGCCTGGAGTTCTGCCAGTATTAACACCGGGGAGCTGTTTTTT. Full variable domain (rest looked up from reference TRBV30 and TRBJ2-2): SQTIHQWPATLVQPVGSPLSLECTVEGTSNPNLYWYRQAAGRGLQLLFYSVGIGQISSEVPQNLSASRPQDRQFILSSKKLLLSDSGFYLCAWSSASINTGELFFGEGSRLTVL.

This sequence joins TRBV7-9 and TRBJ2-2, with D possibly being TRBD1 (6 bases). The length of the CDR3 is 17 residues. The germline V gene has CDR1 SEHNR and CDR2 FQNEAQ (reference sequence). The V and J ends lost 5 bases and 5 bases respectively, with 21 bases between them. CDR3 coding DNA: TGTGCCAGCAGCCGAGATTCTTCAGGGGTGGGGACCGGGGAGCTGTTTTTT. This encodes CASSRDSSGVGTGELFF.

This chain's CDR3 is CASSLGQGDSPLHF. The CDR3 region has the DNA TGCGCCAGCAGCTTGGGTCAGGGGGACTCACCCCTCCACTTT. The chain employs TRBV5-1 and TRBJ1-6; TRBD1 agrees at 7 bases. The trim removed 0 bases at V and 10 bases at J, leaving 4 bases unmatched. Germline lookup yields CDR1 SGHRS and CDR2 YFSETQ. This CDR3 region has 14 residues. Using reference TRBV5-1 and TRBJ1-6 for the parts outside the CDR3, the full variable domain is KAGVTQTPRYLIKTRGQQVTLSCSPISGHRSVSWYQQTPGQGLQFLFEYFSETQRNKGNFPGRFSGRQFSNSRSEMNVSTLELGDSALYLCASSLGQGDSPLHFGNGTRLTVT.

The chain combines TRBV7-2 with TRBJ2-4; TRBD1 matches 10 bases. CDR3 length: 15 amino acids. V shed 4 bases and J 6 bases; nucleotides not matched to a gene: 6. Germline V gene data show CDR1 as SGHTA and CDR2 as FQGNSA. This chain's CDR3 is CASSSGQGVRNIQYF. The CDR3 DNA is TGTGCCAGCAGCTCCGGACAGGGGGTCAGAAACATTCAGTACTTC.

The chain employs TRBV5-1 and TRBJ2-3; TRBD2 aligns across 12 bases. The germline V gene has CDR1 SGHRS and CDR2 YFSETQ. Losses at the gene ends were 4 bases for V and 4 bases for J; bases not matched to a gene: 10. The CDR3 covers 17 residues. CDR3 DNA: TGCGCCAGCAGCCCTCAAACTAGCGGGGGGTTAGCAGATACGCAGTATTTT. It is translated as CASSPQTSGGLADTQYF. The complete variable domain, with remaining parts taken from reference TRBV5-1 and TRBJ2-3, reads KAGVTQTPRYLIKTRGQQVTLSCSPISGHRSVSWYQQTPGQGLQFLFEYFSETQRNKGNFPGRFSGRQFSNSRSEMNVSTLELGDSALYLCASSPQTSGGLADTQYFGPGTRLTVL.

This chain connects TRBV6-5 to TRBJ1-1, with 8 bases lining up with TRBD1. Germline V gene lookup returns CDR1 MNHEY and CDR2 SVGAGI. The CDR3 spans 13 residues. Trimming removed 4 bases from V and 3 bases from J; junction bases left unmatched: 1. This CDR3 reads CASSSDRDTEAFF. In DNA form, the CDR3 reads TGTGCCAGCAGTTCGGACAGGGACACTGAAGCTTTCTTT.

The V and J genes are TRBV3-1 (or the pseudogene TRBV3-2) and TRBJ2-3; 9 bases map to TRBD1. This CDR3 comprises 16 residues. Germline-derived CDR1 and CDR2 are LGHDT and YNNKEL (reference sequence). Trimming removed 4 bases from V and 5 bases from J; junction bases left unmatched: 10. The CDR3 DNA sequence: TGTGCCAGCAGCCCGCCAGGACAGGGGTACCTAGATACGCAGTATTTT. Encoded protein: CASSPPGQGYLDTQYF.

This chain uses TRBV19 with TRBJ2-1; 7 positions match TRBD2. The germline V gene encodes CDR1 LNHDA and CDR2 SQIVND (reference sequence). This CDR3 contains 16 residues. J was trimmed by 5 bases and V by 6 bases; bases with no gene match: 13. The CDR3 reads CASSPWSSGTDNEQFF. The CDR3 DNA sequence: TGTGCCAGTAGCCCTTGGAGCAGCGGGACTGACAATGAGCAGTTCTTC.

This clone has only one observation. The chain has TRBV3-1 (or the pseudogene TRBV3-2) and TRBJ2-7, with D tentatively TRBD2 (7 bases). The V gene lost 0 bases and the J gene lost 4 bases, with 22 bases spanning the gap. The CDR3 has 18 residues. CDR1 is LGHDT, CDR2 YNNKEL, per germline (reference sequence). The CDR3 sequence is CASSQDTFGGGLLYEQYF. The CDR3 nucleotides are TGTGCCAGCAGCCAAGACACCTTCGGCGGGGGCCTCCTTTACGAGCAGTACTTC.

The chain employs TRBV5-1 and TRBJ2-7; 8 bases map to TRBD1. CDR3 length: 13 amino acids. V was pared by 4 bases and J by 6 bases, with 6 bases of the junction left unmatched. The germline V gene encodes CDR1 SGHRS and CDR2 YFSETQ. CDR3 sequence: CASSPDRVGEQYF. DNA of the CDR3: TGCGCCAGCAGCCCGGACAGGGTCGGCGAGCAGTACTTC.

V and J are TRBV3-1 (or the pseudogene TRBV3-2) and TRBJ2-7; no clear D. The CDR3 has 13 amino acids. CDR1 and CDR2 from the germline V gene are LGHDT and YNNKEL (reference sequence). The V gene lost 5 bases and the J gene lost 3 bases, with 11 bases spanning the gap. The CDR3 loop reads CASSATYNYEQYF. CDR3 sequence (DNA): TGTGCCAGCAGCGCGACTTACAACTACGAGCAGTACTTC.

The chain joins TRBV5-1 to TRBJ2-1, with a possible D match to TRBD2 (5 bases). Per the germline V gene, CDR1 is SGHRS and CDR2 is YFSETQ. The CDR3 has 16 amino acids. The ends were cut back, 3 bases at V and 0 bases at J, with 13 bases in the middle. The CDR3 nucleotides read TGCGCCAGCAGCTCCGGACTGACCAGCTCCTACAATGAGCAGTTCTTC. Translation: CASSSGLTSSYNEQFF.

V usage is TRBV4-1 and J usage is TRBJ2-3; 8 nucleotides match TRBD2. The CDR3 runs to 15 residues. CDR1 is MGHRA, CDR2 YSYEKL, per germline. Losses at the gene ends were 1 base for V and 6 bases for J; bases not matched to a gene: 6. CDR3 in DNA: TGCGCCAGCAGCCAAGTCGGGGGGGCGTTCGATACGCAGTATTTT. This sequence encodes CASSQVGGAFDTQYF.

This chain joins TRBV19 and TRBJ2-4; tentatively, D is TRBD1 (5 bases). The CDR3 loop spans 11 amino acids. CDR1 is LNHDA, CDR2 SQIVND, per germline (reference sequence). Trimming took 7 bases from V and 9 from J, leaving 10 bases between them. This CDR3 is CASTLQGIQYF. Here the CDR3 DNA reads TGTGCCAGTACTCTCCAGGGCATTCAGTACTTC.

The chain carries TRBV4-1 and TRBJ2-4; D may be TRBD1 (6 bases). Germline CDR1 is MGHRA and CDR2 is YSYEKL. V dropped 4 bases and J dropped 0 bases, with 22 bases sitting between them. The CDR3 extends over 19 amino acids. CDR3 sequence (DNA): TGCGCCAGCAGCCCCCGAGAGACAGGCGGAATTGTAGCCAAAAACATTCAGTACTTC. It encodes CASSPRETGGIVAKNIQYF.

The chain combines TRBV5-1 with TRBJ2-3; 7 positions match TRBD1. After removal of 6 bases from V and 1 base from J, the junction contained 8 bases not matched to a gene. The CDR3 contains 15 residues. The germline V gene encodes CDR1 SGHRS and CDR2 YFSETQ. The CDR3 here is CASNDRERGTDTQYF. CDR3 bases: TGCGCCAGCAATGACAGGGAAAGGGGCACAGATACGCAGTATTTT.

The count of this clone is one. This chain joins TRBV5-6 and TRBJ2-3, with 11 bases that match TRBD2. V lost 3 bases, J lost 2 bases, and 5 bases stayed unmatched. Germline CDR1 is SGHDT and CDR2 is YYEEEE. CDR3 size: 16 residues. CDR3 sequence (DNA): TGTGCCAGCAGCTGGGGGACTAGCGGACCCACAGATACGCAGTATTTT. It yields the protein CASSWGTSGPTDTQYF.

The chain joins TRBV2 to TRBJ1-1, with D unclear. The CDR3 extends over 14 amino acids. The V end lost 6 bases, the J end lost 1 base, and 12 bases lay between the germline ends. Germline CDR1 and CDR2: SNHLY and FYNNEI. The CDR3 protein is CASRLDGRNTEAFF. For the CDR3, the DNA is TGTGCCAGCAGGTTGGACGGGAGGAACACTGAAGCTTTCTTT. The full variable domain, its missing parts supplied by reference TRBV2 and TRBJ1-1, is EPEVTQTPSHQVTQMGQEVILRCVPISNHLYFYWYRQILGQKVEFLVSFYNNEISEKSEIFDDQFSVERPDGSNFTLKIRSTKLEDSAMYFCASRLDGRNTEAFFGQGTRLTVV.

The chain has TRBV3-1 (or the pseudogene TRBV3-2) and TRBJ2-5, with D uncertain. The V gene's germline CDR1 is LGHDT and CDR2 YNNKEL (reference sequence). V was pared by 0 bases and J by 4 bases, with 9 bases between. The CDR3 is 14 amino acids. The CDR3 bases are TGTGCCAGCAGCCAAGATACGGTCCTAGAGACCCAGTACTTC. Its translation: CASSQDTVLETQYF.

Of note for this clone: The sample contains more than one DNA sequence encoding this CDR3. The V gene is TRBV5-1, the J gene TRBJ2-5; TRBD1 is a possible D gene (7 bases). V was clipped by 1 base and J by 2 bases, with 12 bases between them. CDR3 length: 15 amino acids. Germline V gene lookup returns CDR1 SGHRS and CDR2 YFSETQ. CDR3 in amino acids: CASSLWGDSQETQYF. The CDR3 DNA sequence: TGCGCCAGCAGCTTGTGGGGGGACAGTCAAGAGACCCAGTACTTC.

The gene calls are TRBV5-4 and TRBJ1-2; D unclear. Germline values: CDR1 SGHNT, CDR2 YYREEE (reference sequence). V shed 0 bases and J shed 0 bases, with 3 bases lying between them. This CDR3 spans 13 amino acids. CDR3 DNA: TGTGCCAGCAGCTTGGGTACTAACTATGGCTACACCTTC. Its translation is CASSLGTNYGYTF. Filled out from reference TRBV5-4 and TRBJ1-2, the complete variable domain reads ETGVTQSPTHLIKTRGQQVTLRCSSQSGHNTVSWYQQALGQGPQFIFQYYREEENGRGNFPPRFSGLQFPNYSSELNVNALELDDSALYLCASSLGTNYGYTFGSGTRLTVV.

This clone came up a few times. The gene calls are TRBV28 and TRBJ1-3; tentative D call: TRBD1 (5 bases). CDR3 length equals 16 residues. The germline CDR1 and CDR2 sequences are MDHEN and SYDVKM. V was trimmed by 2 bases and J by 0 bases, leaving 11 bases between them. CDR3 DNA: TGTGCCAGCAGTTTAGATACAGGATCCTCTGGAAACACCATATATTTT. Protein product: CASSLDTGSSGNTIYF.

In its sample, this clone was seen a few times. V usage is TRBV3-1 (or the pseudogene TRBV3-2) and J usage is TRBJ2-7, with 8 bases matching TRBD2. CDR3 length equals 16 residues. J was trimmed by 2 bases and V by 3 bases; bases with no gene match: 9. Germline assignment: CDR1 LGHDT and CDR2 YNNKEL (reference sequence). The CDR3 coding sequence is TGTGCCAGCAGCCAGGGACGGGGGGGCTTGGCCTACGAGCAGTACTTC. It yields the protein CASSQGRGGLAYEQYF.

The chain uses TRBV5-1 and TRBJ1-4; D not certain. Trimming shortened V by 0 bases and J by 0 bases, and 9 bases separated the two germline ends. Germline V CDR1 and CDR2: SGHRS, YFSETQ. The CDR3 length is 16 residues. CDR3 sequence (DNA): TGCGCCAGCAGCTTGGGGGCCAGTACAACTAATGAAAAACTGTTTTTT. Encoded protein: CASSLGASTTNEKLFF. The entire variable domain, with the rest obtained from reference TRBV5-1 and TRBJ1-4, is as follows: KAGVTQTPRYLIKTRGQQVTLSCSPISGHRSVSWYQQTPGQGLQFLFEYFSETQRNKGNFPGRFSGRQFSNSRSEMNVSTLELGDSALYLCASSLGASTTNEKLFFGSGTQLSVL.

The chain recombines TRBV3-1 (or the pseudogene TRBV3-2) with TRBJ2-7; D might be TRBD2 (7 bases). Trimming stripped 4 bases from V and 3 bases from J, with 10 bases between. This CDR3 spans 13 amino acids. CDR1 is LGHDT, CDR2 YNNKEL, per germline (reference sequence). In DNA form, the CDR3 reads TGTGCCAGCAGCCCGAGGGGGGGCTACGAGCAGTACTTC. Its translation: CASSPRGGYEQYF.

This chain joins TRBV6-6 and TRBJ1-5; no clear D. The V gene's germline CDR1 is MNHNY and CDR2 SVGAGI (reference sequence). The CDR3 runs 13 residues. The germline V and J ends were trimmed by 6 bases and 5 bases, with 11 bases remaining between them. The CDR3 DNA reads TGTGCCAGCAGCCAAGACACTCATCAGCCCCAGCATTTT. It specifies CASSQDTHQPQHF.

The chain combines TRBV5-5 with TRBJ1-1, with TRBD1 matching 12 bases. V dropped 4 bases and J dropped 11; count of bases not matched to a gene: 21. Germline V gene data show CDR1 as SGHKS and CDR2 as YYEKEE (reference sequence). The CDR3 has 18 amino acids. Written as DNA, the CDR3 is TGTGCCAGCAGCCTCCTATCTATCCAGGGACAGGGGGCCCACAGGGCTTTCTTT. It encodes CASSLLSIQGQGAHRAFF.